The clone carrying this T cell receptor (beta chain) was picked up one time. Clones were read by immunoSEQ multiplex PCR, and TCRdb kept only the in-frame ones, dropping some. Here the sample spans about 2.1 million clones, around 93% being singletons. Naive CD8 cells lacked CD45RO and underwent positive selection for CCR7, leaving out terminally differentiated effector memory CD45RA+ cells. These data belong to a study of shared clonotypes between healthy human individuals. This CDR3 is 19 amino acids long. The V and J ends lost 4 bases and 0 bases respectively, with 19 bases between them. Per the germline V gene, CDR1 is SEHNR and CDR2 is FQNEAQ (reference sequence).

Material: naive CD8+ T cells from PBMCs. The rearrangement joins TRBV7-9 to TRBJ2-6, with D possibly matching TRBD1 (5 bases). The source is a man aged 18 to 35 in good health. Some clones in this sample may be carry-over from other donors' samples. CDR3 DNA: TGTGCCAGCAGCTCCACCCGCCCCCAGGGTATCTCTGGGGCCAACGTCCTGACTTTC. Encoded protein: CASSSTRPQGISGANVLTF.